Shown below are 31 T cell receptor beta chains from a single sample sequenced in a study of vaccination and CD4 T cells after COVID-19. Oncomine TCR Beta short-read sequencing was applied to DNA from cultured CD4+ T cells. TCRdb re-analysed the PCR reads in MiXCR, keeping a single row per CDR3 protein. The sample carries almost 20,000 distinct CDR3 sequences, around 83% recorded once. These receptors have no identified antigens. The treatment was: approximately 9-day PBMC culture with coronavirus spike peptide pools or control peptides (ViraFEST assay). Sequencing was performed on CD4+ T cells from blood, cultured in vitro, taken after SARS-CoV-2 vaccination. The source of these receptors is a human donor who received a COVID-19 vaccine.

The sample holds a few counts of this clonotype. This rearrangement joins TRBV20-1 to TRBJ1-2, with D possibly being TRBD1 (6 bases). V lost 1 base to trimming and J lost 4 bases, with 16 bases between them. This CDR3 spans 15 amino acids. Per the germline V gene, CDR1 is DFQATT and CDR2 is SNEGSKA (reference sequence). The CDR3 loop is CSARAGTREGYGYTF. Written as DNA, the CDR3 is TGCAGTGCTAGAGCCGGGACAAGGGAAGGCTATGGCTACACCTTC.

This clonotype was found once. For the CDR3, the DNA is TGTGCCAGCAGCTTTGGGCACAGGGAGGCCAACGTCCTGACTTTC. It translates to CASSFGHREANVLTF. The chain has TRBV7-8 and TRBJ2-6, with D maybe TRBD1 (6 bases). CDR3 length: 15 residues. Germline V gene lookup returns CDR1 SGHVS and CDR2 FQNEAQ. Trimming took off 3 bases at V and 6 bases at J, with 12 bases between the two ends. The full variable domain, rest sourced from reference TRBV7-8 and TRBJ2-6, is GAGVSQSPRYKVAKRGQDVALRCDPISGHVSLFWYQQALGQGPEFLTYFQNEAQLDKSGLPSDRFFAERPEGSVSTLKIQRTQQEDSAVYLCASSFGHREANVLTFGAGSRLTVL.

This clonotype was seen just once. The V call is TRBV7-6, the J call TRBJ2-6; no firm D call. This CDR3 is built from 16 residues. V lost 5 bases and J lost 0, with 11 bases in between. Germline V gene lookup returns CDR1 SGHVS and CDR2 FNYEAQ. CDR3 bases: TGTGCCAGCAGCCCTCCGCAAGCCTCTGGGGCCAACGTCCTGACTTTC. Its protein is CASSPPQASGANVLTF.

This clonotype was recorded only once. V usage is TRBV6-1 and J usage is TRBJ1-1; D unclear. The CDR3 is 12 amino acids. CDR1 is MNHNS and CDR2 is SASEGT in the germline V gene. Trimming pared 6 bases from V and 2 bases from J, leaving 7 bases between. CDR3 loop: CASRTPNTEAFF. The CDR3 DNA sequence: TGTGCCAGCAGGACACCAAACACTGAAGCTTTCTTT.

This clonotype was seen a few times. This chain joins TRBV19 and TRBJ1-1; D may be TRBD1 (6 bases). Trimming stripped 9 bases from V and 1 base from J, with 15 bases between. Germline CDR1 is LNHDA and CDR2 is SQIVND (reference sequence). This CDR3 has 14 residues. The CDR3 loop reads CASSFKGGNTEAFF. In DNA form, the CDR3 reads TGTGCCAGCAGTTTTAAGGGGGGGAACACTGAAGCTTTCTTT. Together with reference TRBV19 and TRBJ1-1, the CDR3 gives the full variable domain: DGGITQSPKYLFRKEGQNVTLSCEQNLNHDAMYWYRQDPGQGLRLIYYSQIVNDFQKGDIAEGYSVSREKKESFPLTVTSAQKNPTAFYLCASSFKGGNTEAFFGQGTRLTVV.

The chain is built from TRBV2 and TRBJ2-5, with TRBD1 as a possible D gene (6 bases). This CDR3 has 17 residues. The germline V gene has CDR1 SNHLY and CDR2 FYNNEI. Trimming removed 2 bases from V and 2 bases from J, with 18 bases in between. The CDR3 spells CASSEIFSWTEQETQYF. The CDR3 nucleotides read TGTGCCAGCAGTGAAATTTTTAGTTGGACAGAGCAAGAGACCCAGTACTTC.

V is TRBV19 and J is TRBJ2-1, with D perhaps given as TRBD1 or TRBD2 (5 bases each). Germline lookup yields CDR1 LNHDA and CDR2 SQIVND (reference sequence). V was clipped by 5 bases and J by 12 bases, with 17 bases between them. The CDR3 runs 13 residues. DNA for the CDR3: TGTGCCAGTAGTCCCCAATCCTCAGGGACGCAGTTCTTC. Its protein is CASSPQSSGTQFF.

The V gene is TRBV19, the J gene TRBJ1-6; tentative D call: TRBD1 (5 bases). The V gene's germline CDR1 is LNHDA and CDR2 SQIVND (reference sequence). Trimming pared 6 bases from V and 11 bases from J, leaving 11 bases between. The CDR3 has 12 residues. As DNA, the CDR3 is TGTGCCAGTAGATCAGGGTCGGCACCCCTCCACTTT. Translated, it gives CASRSGSAPLHF.

This chain joins TRBV15 and TRBJ2-5, with a possible D match to TRBD1 (6 bases). This CDR3 has 16 amino acids. The germline V gene encodes CDR1 LNHNV and CDR2 YYDKDF (reference sequence). V dropped 1 base and J dropped 5 bases, with 17 bases sitting between them. For the CDR3, the DNA is TGTGCCACCAGCAGAGCCATACCCCCTACAGGGGAGACCCAGTACTTC. Protein: CATSRAIPPTGETQYF.

The sample holds a few counts of this clonotype. The rearrangement uses TRBV19 and TRBJ1-2; D ambiguous. Trimming removed 5 bases at V and 5 bases at J, with 12 bases between. CDR1 is LNHDA and CDR2 is SQIVND in the germline V gene (reference sequence). The length of the CDR3 is 13 residues. CDR3 sequence (DNA): TGTGCCAGTAGTCGAGGGATCGGGTATGGCTACACCTTC. Its protein product is CASSRGIGYGYTF.

The J gene is TRBJ2-1, the V gene TRBV7-9; TRBD2 aligns across 9 bases. Looked up from germline, CDR1 is SEHNR and CDR2 is FQNEAQ (reference sequence). The CDR3 spans 14 residues. The trim removed 3 bases at V and 14 bases at J, leaving 11 bases unmatched. This CDR3 reads CASSLLRSGRNKFF. As DNA, the CDR3 is TGTGCCAGCAGCTTGCTTCGTAGCGGGAGAAATAAGTTCTTC.

The chain recombines TRBV6-1 with TRBJ1-2, with D unresolved. V was clipped by 6 bases and J by 5 bases, with 7 bases between them. CDR1 MNHNS and CDR2 SASEGT come from the germline V gene. The CDR3 has 11 amino acids. In DNA form, the CDR3 reads TGTGCCAGCAGCGGCGGGTATGGCTACACCTTC. This sequence encodes CASSGGYGYTF.

This clonotype has just a few counts. The chain links TRBV24-1 to TRBJ2-2; tentatively, D is TRBD1 (6 bases). Trimming removed 9 bases at V and 8 bases at J, with 15 bases between. The CDR3 length is 13 residues. CDR1 is KGHDR and CDR2 is SFDVKD in the germline V gene. CDR3 region: CATEDRLGGELFF. For the CDR3, the DNA is TGTGCCACCGAAGACAGGCTAGGTGGGGAGCTGTTTTTT.

The V gene is TRBV11-2, the J gene TRBJ1-2, with unresolved D. The V end lost 1 base, the J end lost 0 bases, and 15 bases lay between the germline ends. This CDR3 has 17 residues. CDR1 SGHAT and CDR2 FQNNGV come from the germline V gene. CDR3 region: CASSLGDQAIANYGYTF. In DNA form, the CDR3 reads TGTGCCAGCAGCTTAGGAGACCAGGCGATAGCTAACTATGGCTACACCTTC. The entire variable domain, with the rest obtained from reference TRBV11-2 and TRBJ1-2, is as follows: EAGVAQSPRYKIIEKRQSVAFWCNPISGHATLYWYQQILGQGPKLLIQFQNNGVVDDSQLPKDRFSAERLKGVDSTLKIQPAKLEDSAVYLCASSLGDQAIANYGYTFGSGTRLTVV.

In its sample, this clonotype was seen once. This rearrangement joins TRBV15 to TRBJ1-5, with D maybe TRBD1 (5 bases). V gave up 5 bases and J gave up 4 bases, with 18 bases separating them. The CDR3 runs 16 residues. From germline, CDR1 is LNHNV and CDR2 YYDKDF (reference sequence). CDR3 bases: TGTGCCACCAGCCCATTAACCCAGGGTGGTAATCAGCCCCAGCATTTT. Translating gives CATSPLTQGGNQPQHF.

This chain uses TRBV19 with TRBJ1-2; D possibly corresponds to TRBD1 (5 bases). Trimming cost V 0 bases and J 2 bases, with 7 bases left between them. Germline V CDR1 and CDR2: LNHDA, SQIVND (reference sequence). The CDR3 is made up of 14 amino acids. CDR3 loop: CASSIEGGNYGYTF. CDR3 coding DNA: TGTGCCAGTAGTATAGAGGGGGGGAACTATGGCTACACCTTC.

CDR3 protein: CASSFRRTGGRLYNEQFF. CDR3 coding DNA: TGTGCCAGCAGCTTCCGCCGAACAGGGGGTCGACTCTACAATGAGCAGTTCTTC. The V call is TRBV11-2, the J call TRBJ2-1, with 8 bases lining up with TRBD1. With V trimmed by 3 bases and J by 3 bases, 13 bases remained unmatched. Germline CDR1 reads SGHAT; CDR2 reads FQNNGV. The CDR3 extends over 18 amino acids.

The gene calls are TRBV12-3 or TRBV12-4 and TRBJ2-5; 13 nucleotides align to TRBD2. After removal of 5 bases from V and 5 bases from J, the junction contained 5 bases not matched to a gene. The CDR3 runs to 15 residues. The CDR3 sequence: CASSRLAGGGETQYF. CDR3 coding DNA: TGTGCCAGCAGTAGACTAGCGGGGGGCGGGGAGACCCAGTACTTC.

The chain uses TRBV20-1 and TRBJ2-1; D is uncertain. The CDR3 is made up of 15 amino acids. Germline V gives CDR1 DFQATT, CDR2 SNEGSKA (reference sequence). V was trimmed by 0 bases and J by 1 base, leaving 10 bases between them. CDR3 residues: CSAREELLSYNEQFF. The CDR3 DNA follows: TGCAGTGCTAGAGAGGAGCTTTTATCCTACAATGAGCAGTTCTTC.

The CDR3 protein is CASRPGGYTDTQYF. The CDR3 bases are TGTGCCAGCAGACCGGGGGGCTACACAGATACGCAGTATTTT. The chain carries TRBV2 and TRBJ2-3; a possible D gene is TRBD2 (7 bases). CDR3 size: 14 residues. Trimming stripped 6 bases from V and 2 bases from J, with 12 bases between. Germline CDR1 is SNHLY and CDR2 is FYNNEI. Variable domain in full (rest from reference TRBV2 and TRBJ2-3): EPEVTQTPSHQVTQMGQEVILRCVPISNHLYFYWYRQILGQKVEFLVSFYNNEISEKSEIFDDQFSVERPDGSNFTLKIRSTKLEDSAMYFCASRPGGYTDTQYFGPGTRLTVL.

The chain recombines TRBV7-6 with TRBJ2-7; TRBD1 agrees at 12 bases. CDR3 length: 15 amino acids. The trim removed 0 bases at V and 7 bases at J, leaving 4 bases unmatched. In germline, CDR1 is SGHVS, CDR2 FNYEAQ. CDR3: CASSLAGQGAAEQYF. The CDR3 nucleotides read TGTGCCAGCAGCTTAGCGGGACAGGGGGCGGCGGAGCAGTACTTC.

This clonotype was recorded only once. The chain employs TRBV6-1 and TRBJ2-5; TRBD2 matches 7 bases. The CDR3 totals 15 residues. The ends lost 6 bases at V and 1 base at J; junction bases unmatched: 8. Looked up from germline, CDR1 is MNHNS and CDR2 is SASEGT. The CDR3 protein is CASSPLASGQETQYF. CDR3 in DNA: TGTGCCAGCAGCCCACTAGCGTCCGGCCAAGAGACCCAGTACTTC.

A note on this clonotype: The CDR3 carries no conserved terminal phenylalanine or tryptophan, so it likely arises from a read error. No DNA is shown, since the ends of the CDR3 on it are uncertain; the CDR3 is the one TCRdb lists. The J gene is TRBJ2-1, the V gene TRBV27; the DNA was not compared with TRBD1, the D call given in the table. The CDR3 is 13 amino acids long, termini counted. Germline values: CDR1 MNHEY, CDR2 SMNVEV (reference sequence). CDR3 region: CASSETRQGRLLL.

The genes are TRBV10-3 and TRBJ1-1, with D perhaps matching TRBD1 (5 bases). This CDR3 contains 14 residues. Trimming took 4 bases from V and 1 from J, leaving 10 bases between them. Germline assignment: CDR1 ENHRY and CDR2 SYGVKD. CDR3 protein: CAISGPTGNTEAFF. CDR3 DNA: TGTGCCATCAGTGGGCCTACAGGGAACACTGAAGCTTTCTTT.

The J gene is TRBJ1-2, the V gene TRBV5-5; 7 positions match TRBD1. V gave up 7 bases and J gave up 7 bases; unmatched junction bases: 13. Germline V gene sequence: CDR1 SGHKS, CDR2 YYEKEE (reference sequence). CDR3 length: 14 amino acids. This CDR3 is CASGSRQGWSGYTF. In DNA, the CDR3 is TGTGCCAGCGGGTCCCGACAGGGTTGGAGTGGCTACACCTTC.

This clonotype showed up just a few times. The chain is built from TRBV10-3 and TRBJ1-2; D uncertain. The length of the CDR3 is 17 residues. Trimming removed 0 bases at V and 0 bases at J, with 14 bases between. Germline CDR1 ENHRY, CDR2 SYGVKD. Written as DNA, the CDR3 is TGTGCCATCAGTGAGTCGGCGTCAAACCAAGCTAACTATGGCTACACCTTC. Translating it yields CAISESASNQANYGYTF.

The rearrangement links TRBV10-3 to TRBJ2-5; unclear D gene. This CDR3 region has 14 residues. Germline CDR1 ENHRY, CDR2 SYGVKD. Trimming cost V 1 base and J 4 bases, with 10 bases left between them. The CDR3 here is CAISEYQKGETQYF. The CDR3 bases are TGTGCCATCAGTGAGTACCAGAAGGGAGAGACCCAGTACTTC.

This chain uses TRBV30 with TRBJ1-1; no clear D gene. Trimming left V 4 bases short and J 5 bases short, with 8 bases between. The CDR3 loop spans 11 amino acids. The germline gives CDR1 GTSNPN, CDR2 SVGIG (reference sequence). DNA of the CDR3: TGTGCCTGGACCCCGGTGACTGAAGCTTTCTTT. Amino acids: CAWTPVTEAFF.

This clonotype appeared a few times. The CDR3 DNA reads as TGTGCCAGTAGTATGGAAGGTGGAGATACGCAGTATTTT. As protein: CASSMEGGDTQYF. The chain has TRBV19 and TRBJ2-3; D call uncertain. V gave up 3 bases and J gave up 5 bases, with 9 bases separating them. CDR1 and CDR2 (germline): LNHDA, SQIVND (reference sequence). CDR3 length: 13 residues.

The V call is TRBV19, the J call TRBJ1-5; 11 bases agree with TRBD1. The CDR3 consists of 16 residues. The V segment lost 1 base and the J segment 4 bases; nucleotides outside the gene matches: 3. The V gene's germline CDR1 is LNHDA and CDR2 SQIVND (reference sequence). This CDR3 is CASSIGGTGGNQPQHF. DNA of the CDR3: TGTGCCAGTAGTATAGGCGGGACAGGGGGGAATCAGCCCCAGCATTTT.

The gene calls are TRBV20-1 and TRBJ2-2; 8 nucleotides align to TRBD2. The CDR3 sequence is 17 residues long. Germline V gene sequence: CDR1 DFQATT, CDR2 SNEGSKA (reference sequence). V lost 1 base, J lost 0 bases, and 7 bases stayed unmatched. CDR3 loop: CSARGRSGATNTGELFF. CDR3 in DNA: TGCAGTGCTAGAGGGCGTAGCGGGGCGACGAACACCGGGGAGCTGTTTTTT.